Below are 6 T cell receptor beta chains sequenced from a single sample in a study of blood T cell repertoires in COVID-19. Profiling relied on immunoSEQ multiplex PCR, and the TCRdb table lists in-frame clones only, not all of them. The sample lists about 160,000 clones; over 80% were seen once. Sequenced: peripheral blood. The receptors were sampled from a woman aged 55 to 70 with acute or convalescent COVID-19.

Only a few counts were recorded for this clone. The chain couples TRBV30 to TRBJ1-2; possibly TRBD1 for D (5 bases). Germline V gene lookup returns CDR1 GTSNPN and CDR2 SVGIG (reference sequence). This CDR3 is 16 amino acids long. V was cut by 2 bases and J by 3 bases, with 19 bases left in between. The CDR3 DNA reads as TGTGCCTGGAGTACTTTAAGTATGCGGGACTACTATGGCTACACCTTC. It codes for CAWSTLSMRDYYGYTF. Full variable domain (outside the CDR3, taken from reference TRBV30 and TRBJ1-2): SQTIHQWPATLVQPVGSPLSLECTVEGTSNPNLYWYRQAAGRGLQLLFYSVGIGQISSEVPQNLSASRPQDRQFILSSKKLLLSDSGFYLCAWSTLSMRDYYGYTFGSGTRLTVV.

This chain links TRBV28 with TRBJ1-5; possibly TRBD1 for D (6 bases). Germline assignment: CDR1 MDHEN and CDR2 SYDVKM. This CDR3 comprises 15 residues. The ends were cut back, 5 bases at V and 4 bases at J, with 15 bases in the middle. CDR3 sequence reads: CASSTGQGRNQPQHF. The CDR3 coding sequence is TGTGCCAGCAGTACCGGTCAGGGGCGAAATCAGCCCCAGCATTTT.

The J gene is TRBJ2-5, the V gene TRBV6-5, with 9 bases matching TRBD2. Germline V gene sequence: CDR1 MNHEY, CDR2 SVGAGI. The trim removed 6 bases at V and 4 bases at J, leaving 6 bases unmatched. CDR3 length: 14 residues. CDR3 in DNA: TGTGCCAGCAGAACGGGACTAGCTGCAGAGACCCAGTACTTC. This translates into CASRTGLAAETQYF.

V and J are TRBV7-2 and TRBJ2-7; a weak D match, TRBD2 (6 bases). Trimming took off 5 bases at V and 1 base at J, with 9 bases between the two ends. Germline values: CDR1 SGHTA, CDR2 FQGNSA. CDR3 size: 13 residues. DNA of the CDR3: TGTGCCAGCAGCACGGGGACTTCCTACGAGCAGTACTTC. This encodes CASSTGTSYEQYF.

V gene TRBV29-1 combines with J gene TRBJ2-3; 7 bases align to TRBD1. The CDR3 consists of 15 residues. CDR1 and CDR2 from the germline V gene are SQVTM and ANQGSEA. J lost 3 bases, V lost 6 bases, and 12 bases had no gene match. The CDR3 DNA reads as TGCAGCGTGACTCCGACAGGGAAAGGGACAGATACGCAGTATTTT. It yields the protein CSVTPTGKGTDTQYF.

This chain's CDR3 is CASSLTRREKLFF. CDR3 nucleotide sequence: TGTGCCAGCAGCTTGACAAGGCGGGAAAAACTGTTTTTT. The genes are TRBV5-6 and TRBJ1-4; D unclear. This CDR3 has 13 residues. V was clipped by 1 base and J by 8 bases, with 9 bases between them. The germline gives CDR1 SGHDT, CDR2 YYEEEE.